Sequencing of this T cell receptor (beta chain) was carried out in a study of T cell responses to AZD1222 COVID-19 vaccine. Study-level points and caveats: Regions 160-218 and 743-854 dominated among vaccine-associated CD4 TCRs spanning spike. Two AZD1222 doses significantly raised spike-specific TCR breadth and depth over controls. Seropositive status at baseline applied to only six AZD1222 recipients. Among the donors, most were white British and more were female, and clonal diversity was possibly underestimated.

As concerns this clone: Its target is not known.

The CDR3 extends over 14 amino acids. CDR1 and CDR2 from the germline V gene are SGHNT and YYREEE (reference sequence). Trimming took 7 bases from V and 1 from J; bases not matched to a gene: 6. Sequencing used immunoSEQ multiplex PCR; TCRdb keeps in-frame clones, though not all of them. The sample holds 110,000 or so clones, 82% seen once. The rearrangement joins TRBV5-4 to TRBJ2-3; 7 positions agree with TRBD1. This clonotype was obtained from an adult in good health. The sequenced sample was peripheral blood, obtained on day 0 of AZD1222 vaccination. The CDR3 DNA reads as TGTGCCAGCTCGACAGGGAAACGCACAGATACGCAGTATTTT. Translation gives CASSTGKRTDTQYF.